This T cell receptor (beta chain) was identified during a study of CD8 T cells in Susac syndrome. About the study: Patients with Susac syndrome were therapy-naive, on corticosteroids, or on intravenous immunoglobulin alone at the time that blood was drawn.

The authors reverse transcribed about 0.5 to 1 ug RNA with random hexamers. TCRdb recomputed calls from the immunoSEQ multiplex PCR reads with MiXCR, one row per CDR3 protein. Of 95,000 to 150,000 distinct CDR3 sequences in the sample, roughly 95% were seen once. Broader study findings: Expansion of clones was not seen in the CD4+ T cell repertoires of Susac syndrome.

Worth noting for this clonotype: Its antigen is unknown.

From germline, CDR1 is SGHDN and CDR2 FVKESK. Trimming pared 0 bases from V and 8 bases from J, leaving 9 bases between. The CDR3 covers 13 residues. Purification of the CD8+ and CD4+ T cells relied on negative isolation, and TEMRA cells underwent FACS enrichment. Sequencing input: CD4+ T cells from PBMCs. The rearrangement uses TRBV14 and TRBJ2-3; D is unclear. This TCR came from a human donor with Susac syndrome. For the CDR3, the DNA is TGTGCCAGCAGCCAAGATGGTCGAGGTACGCAGTATTTT. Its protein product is CASSQDGRGTQYF.